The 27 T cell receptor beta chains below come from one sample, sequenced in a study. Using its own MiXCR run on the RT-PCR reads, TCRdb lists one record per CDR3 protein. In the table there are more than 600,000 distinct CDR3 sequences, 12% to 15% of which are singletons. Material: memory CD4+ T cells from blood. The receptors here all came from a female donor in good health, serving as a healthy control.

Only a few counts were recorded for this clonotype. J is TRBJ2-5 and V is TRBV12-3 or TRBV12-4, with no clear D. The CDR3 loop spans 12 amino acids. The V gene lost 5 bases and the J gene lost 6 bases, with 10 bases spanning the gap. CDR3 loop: CASSVPSQTQYF. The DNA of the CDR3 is TGTGCCAGCAGTGTTCCAAGCCAGACCCAGTACTTC.

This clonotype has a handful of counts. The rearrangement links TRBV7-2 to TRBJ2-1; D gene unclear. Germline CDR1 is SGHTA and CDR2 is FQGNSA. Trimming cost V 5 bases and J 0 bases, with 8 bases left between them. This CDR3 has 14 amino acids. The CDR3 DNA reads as TGTGCCAGCAGCACAATAGGCTCCTACAATGAGCAGTTCTTC. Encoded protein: CASSTIGSYNEQFF.

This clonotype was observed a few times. CDR3 region: CASSLLGTSSYEQYF. CDR3 nucleotide sequence: TGTGCCAGCAGCTTATTGGGGACGAGCTCCTACGAGCAGTACTTC. This chain joins TRBV7-9 and TRBJ2-7; tentatively, D is TRBD1 or TRBD2 (5 bases each). The length of the CDR3 is 15 residues. CDR1 is SEHNR, CDR2 FQNEAQ, per germline (reference sequence). V was trimmed by 2 bases and J by 0 bases, leaving 11 bases between them.

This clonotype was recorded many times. The CDR3 DNA is TGCACCGTAAGAGGAGGACCCGGGGGCGGCGATGAGCAGTTCTTC. Residues: CTVRGGPGGGDEQFF. This chain links TRBV20-1 with TRBJ2-1, with D possibly called TRBD1 or TRBD2 (6 bases each). The CDR3 is 15 amino acids. Germline CDR1 and CDR2: DFQATT and SNEGSKA (reference sequence).

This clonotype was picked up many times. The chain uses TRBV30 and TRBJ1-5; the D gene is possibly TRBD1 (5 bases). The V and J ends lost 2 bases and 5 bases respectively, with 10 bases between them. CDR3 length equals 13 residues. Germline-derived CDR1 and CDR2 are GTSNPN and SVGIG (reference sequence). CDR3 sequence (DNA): TGTGCCTGGAGTCTGGGGACCGATCAGCCCCAGCATTTT. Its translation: CAWSLGTDQPQHF.

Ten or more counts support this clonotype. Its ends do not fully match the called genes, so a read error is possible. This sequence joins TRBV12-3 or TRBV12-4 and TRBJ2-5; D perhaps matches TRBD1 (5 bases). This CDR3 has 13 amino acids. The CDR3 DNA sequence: TGTGCCAGCAGGTTAGGGGCAGCAGAGACCCAGTACTTC. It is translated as CASRLGAAETQYF.

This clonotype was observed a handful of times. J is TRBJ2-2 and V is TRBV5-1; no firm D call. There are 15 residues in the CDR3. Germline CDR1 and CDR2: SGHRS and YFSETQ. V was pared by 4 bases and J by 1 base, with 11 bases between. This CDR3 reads CASSIGLRNTGELFF. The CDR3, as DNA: TGCGCCAGCAGCATTGGGCTCCGGAACACCGGGGAGCTGTTTTTT.

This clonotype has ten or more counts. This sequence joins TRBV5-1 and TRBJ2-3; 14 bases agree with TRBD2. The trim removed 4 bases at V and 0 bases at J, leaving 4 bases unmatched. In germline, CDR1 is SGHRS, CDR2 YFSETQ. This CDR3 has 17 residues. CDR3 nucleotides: TGCGCCAGCAGCCGCCGGACTAGCGGGAGGAGCACAGATACGCAGTATTTT. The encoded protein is CASSRRTSGRSTDTQYF. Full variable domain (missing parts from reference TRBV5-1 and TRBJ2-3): KAGVTQTPRYLIKTRGQQVTLSCSPISGHRSVSWYQQTPGQGLQFLFEYFSETQRNKGNFPGRFSGRQFSNSRSEMNVSTLELGDSALYLCASSRRTSGRSTDTQYFGPGTRLTVL.

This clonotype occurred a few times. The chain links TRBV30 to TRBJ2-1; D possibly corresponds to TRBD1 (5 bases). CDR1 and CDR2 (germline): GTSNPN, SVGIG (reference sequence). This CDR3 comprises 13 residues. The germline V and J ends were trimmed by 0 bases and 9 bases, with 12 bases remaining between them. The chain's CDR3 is CAWSVLRGGEQFF. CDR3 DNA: TGTGCCTGGAGTGTACTTAGGGGTGGTGAGCAGTTCTTC.

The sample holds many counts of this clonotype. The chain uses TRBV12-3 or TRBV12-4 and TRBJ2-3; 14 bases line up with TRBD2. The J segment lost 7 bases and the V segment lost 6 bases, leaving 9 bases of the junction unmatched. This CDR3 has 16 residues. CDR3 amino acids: CASRPGLAGAGYTQYF. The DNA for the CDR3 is TGTGCCAGCAGGCCGGGACTAGCGGGAGCAGGGTATACGCAGTATTTT.

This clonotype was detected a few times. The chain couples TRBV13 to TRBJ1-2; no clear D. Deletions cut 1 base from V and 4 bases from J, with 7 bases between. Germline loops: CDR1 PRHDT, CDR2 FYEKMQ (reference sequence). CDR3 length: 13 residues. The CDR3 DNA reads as TGTGCCAGCAGCTTAGAAGCCAGCTATGGCTACACCTTC. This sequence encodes CASSLEASYGYTF.

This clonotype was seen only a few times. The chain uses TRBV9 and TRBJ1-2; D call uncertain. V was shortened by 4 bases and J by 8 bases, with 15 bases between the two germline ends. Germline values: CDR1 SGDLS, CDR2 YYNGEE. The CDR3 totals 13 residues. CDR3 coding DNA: TGTGCCAGCAGCCCCCACAGTCTGGGGGGCTACACCTTC. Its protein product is CASSPHSLGGYTF. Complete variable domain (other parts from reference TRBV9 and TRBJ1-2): DSGVTQTPKHLITATGQRVTLRCSPRSGDLSVYWYQQSLDQGLQFLIQYYNGEERAKGNILERFSAQQFPDLHSELNLSSLELGDSALYFCASSPHSLGGYTFGSGTRLTVV.

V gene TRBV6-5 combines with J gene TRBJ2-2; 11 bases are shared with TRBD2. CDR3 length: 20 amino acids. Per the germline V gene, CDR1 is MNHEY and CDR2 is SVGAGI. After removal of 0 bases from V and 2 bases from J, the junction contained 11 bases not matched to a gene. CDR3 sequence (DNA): TGTGCCAGCAGTTACTCGACCCCTACGACTAGCGGGGTTAACACCGGGGAGCTGTTTTTT. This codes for CASSYSTPTTSGVNTGELFF.

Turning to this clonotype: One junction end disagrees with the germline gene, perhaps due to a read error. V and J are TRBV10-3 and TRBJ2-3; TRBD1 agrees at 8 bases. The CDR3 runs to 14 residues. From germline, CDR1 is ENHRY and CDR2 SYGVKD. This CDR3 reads CANSAGGGTDTQYF. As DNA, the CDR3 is TGTGCCAACAGTGCAGGGGGCGGCACAGATACGCAGTATTTT.

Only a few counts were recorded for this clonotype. CDR3 DNA sequence: TGCAGTGCTAGACAGGTTGAGCAGTTCTTC. Translating it yields CSARQVEQFF. V usage is TRBV20-1 and J usage is TRBJ2-1; no firm D call. The germline gives CDR1 DFQATT, CDR2 SNEGSKA (reference sequence). The CDR3 consists of 10 residues. V was pared by 2 bases and J by 9 bases, with 5 bases between.

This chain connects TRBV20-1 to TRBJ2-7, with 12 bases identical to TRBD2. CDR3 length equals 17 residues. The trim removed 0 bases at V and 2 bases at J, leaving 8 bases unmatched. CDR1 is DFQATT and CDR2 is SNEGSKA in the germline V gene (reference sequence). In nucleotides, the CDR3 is TGCAGTGCTAGAGATCCCAGACTAGCGGGAGCCACCTACGAGCAGTACTTC. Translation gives CSARDPRLAGATYEQYF.

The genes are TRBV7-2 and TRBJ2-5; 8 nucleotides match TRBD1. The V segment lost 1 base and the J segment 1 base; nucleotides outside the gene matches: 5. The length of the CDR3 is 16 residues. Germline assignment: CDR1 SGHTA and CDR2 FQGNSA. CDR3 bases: TGTGCCAGCAGCTTAGGGACAGGGATACCCCAAGAGACCCAGTACTTC. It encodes CASSLGTGIPQETQYF.

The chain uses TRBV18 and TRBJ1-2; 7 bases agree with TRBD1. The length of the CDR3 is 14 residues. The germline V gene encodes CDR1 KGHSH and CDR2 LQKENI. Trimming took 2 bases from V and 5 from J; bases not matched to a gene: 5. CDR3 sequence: CASSPSGQLYGYTF. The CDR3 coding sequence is TGTGCCAGCTCACCATCGGGACAGCTATATGGCTACACCTTC.

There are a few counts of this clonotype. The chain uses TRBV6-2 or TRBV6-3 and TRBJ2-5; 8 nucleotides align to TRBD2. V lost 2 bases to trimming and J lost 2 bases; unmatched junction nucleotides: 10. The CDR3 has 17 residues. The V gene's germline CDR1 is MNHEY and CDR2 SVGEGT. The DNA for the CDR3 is TGTGCCAGCAGTTACGGGATTAGCGGGGTCCCTCAAGAGACCCAGTACTTC. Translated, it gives CASSYGISGVPQETQYF.

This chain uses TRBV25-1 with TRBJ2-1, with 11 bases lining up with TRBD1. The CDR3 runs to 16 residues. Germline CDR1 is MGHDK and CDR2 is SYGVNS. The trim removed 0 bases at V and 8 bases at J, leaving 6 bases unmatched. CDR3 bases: TGTGCCAGCAGTGAATACGGAGGGACAGGGGGAGATGAGCAGTTCTTC. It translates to CASSEYGGTGGDEQFF.

In DNA, the CDR3 is TGCGCCAGCAGCGTAGTGAACACCGGGGAGCTGTTTTTT. This translates into CASSVVNTGELFF. The gene calls are TRBV5-1 and TRBJ2-2; D ambiguous. The CDR3 length is 13 residues. Between the trimmed V and J ends, which lost 4 bases and 1 base, there was a span of 5 bases. Germline lookup yields CDR1 SGHRS and CDR2 YFSETQ.

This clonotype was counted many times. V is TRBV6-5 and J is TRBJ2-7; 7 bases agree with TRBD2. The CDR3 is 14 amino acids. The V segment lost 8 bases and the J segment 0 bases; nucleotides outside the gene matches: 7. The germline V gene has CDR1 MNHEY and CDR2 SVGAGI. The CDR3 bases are TGTGCCAGCTGGGGGGGATCTCGCTCCTACGAGCAGTACTTC. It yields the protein CASWGGSRSYEQYF.

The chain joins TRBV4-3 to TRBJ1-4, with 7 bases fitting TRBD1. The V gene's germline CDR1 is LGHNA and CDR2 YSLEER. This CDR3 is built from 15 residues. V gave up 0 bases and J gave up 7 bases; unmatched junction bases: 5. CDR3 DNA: TGCGCCAGCAGCCAAGATCCTGGGACAGCTGAAAAACTGTTTTTT. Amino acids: CASSQDPGTAEKLFF.

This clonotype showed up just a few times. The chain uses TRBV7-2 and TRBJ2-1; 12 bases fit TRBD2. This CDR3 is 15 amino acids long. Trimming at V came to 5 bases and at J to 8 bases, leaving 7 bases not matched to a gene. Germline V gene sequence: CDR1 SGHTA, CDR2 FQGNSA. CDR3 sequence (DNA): TGTGCCAGCAGCACAAGACTAGCGGGGGCCGATGAGCAGTTCTTC. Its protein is CASSTRLAGADEQFF.

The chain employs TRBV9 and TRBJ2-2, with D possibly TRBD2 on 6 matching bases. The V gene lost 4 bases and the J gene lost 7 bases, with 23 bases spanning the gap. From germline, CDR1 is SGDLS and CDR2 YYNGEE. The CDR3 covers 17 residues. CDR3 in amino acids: CASSPPLGREGVGELFF. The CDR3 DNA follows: TGTGCCAGCAGCCCACCACTGGGGCGGGAAGGTGTCGGGGAGCTGTTTTTT.

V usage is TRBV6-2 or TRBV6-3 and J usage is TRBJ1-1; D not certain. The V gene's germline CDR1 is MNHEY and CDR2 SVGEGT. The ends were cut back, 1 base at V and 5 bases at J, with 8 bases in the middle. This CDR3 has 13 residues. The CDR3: CASSYLAVTEAFF. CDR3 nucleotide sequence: TGTGCCAGCAGTTACTTGGCGGTTACTGAAGCTTTCTTT.

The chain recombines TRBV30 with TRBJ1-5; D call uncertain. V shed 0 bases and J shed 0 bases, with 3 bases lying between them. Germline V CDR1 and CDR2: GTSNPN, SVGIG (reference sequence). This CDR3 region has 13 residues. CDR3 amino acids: CAWSVNSNQPQHF. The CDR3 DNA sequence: TGTGCCTGGAGTGTAAATAGCAATCAGCCCCAGCATTTT.